This TCR beta chain was found in a study of blood T cells in healthy people across ages. The CDR3 is 18 residues long. Germline V lookup: CDR1 MNHEY, CDR2 SVGAGI. Trimming pared 2 bases from V and 10 bases from J, leaving 24 bases between. Primers used in a second PCR of about 6 to 11 cycles were a sample-barcoded 5' primer and a J-beta primer mix. TCRdb analysed the 5' RACE reads with MiXCR anew, one entry per CDR3 protein. The sample records 720,000 or so distinct CDR3 sequences, approximately 40% being singletons. The sample comprised blood. The source is an elderly man in good health. The V call is TRBV6-5, the J call TRBJ1-6; TRBD1 might be the D (6 bases). The CDR3 here is CASSYDADSPRRRSPLHF. The CDR3 DNA sequence: TGTGCCAGCAGTTACGACGCGGACAGTCCTCGTAGGCGGTCACCCCTCCACTTT.